The 20 T cell receptor beta chains below come from one sample, sequenced in a study of read filtering for tumor transcriptome and immune sequencing. Molecular barcoded adaptors covering alpha/delta and beta/gamma chains were used on approximately 440 ng RNA. In TCRdb, the reads were re-called with MiXCR into one record per CDR3 protein. The table lists under 150,000 distinct CDR3 sequences, about 13% of them singletons. The specimen was a population of CD138-negative cells sorted from bone marrow. Receptors originate from a donor aged 40 or older with multiple myeloma.

At least ten counts were recorded for this clonotype. The genes are TRBV6-5 and TRBJ2-3; tentative D call: TRBD1 (5 bases). V lost 2 bases and J 1 base, leaving 10 bases between the germline ends. The CDR3 is 15 amino acids. Germline V gives CDR1 MNHEY, CDR2 SVGAGI. The CDR3 loop reads CASSYGASRTDTQYF. In nucleotides, the CDR3 is TGTGCCAGCAGTTACGGGGCCTCACGCACAGATACGCAGTATTTT.

This clonotype came up many times. V and J are TRBV20-1 and TRBJ2-1; 7 bases line up with TRBD2. Germline assignment: CDR1 DFQATT and CDR2 SNEGSKA (reference sequence). The V and J ends lost 1 base and 4 bases, in that order; junction bases with no gene match: 13. CDR3 length: 17 residues. The CDR3 reads CSARVGDGGRDYNEQFF. Written as DNA, the CDR3 is TGCAGTGCTAGAGTCGGAGACGGCGGGAGAGATTACAATGAGCAGTTCTTC.

This clonotype has a count of ten or more. The chain couples TRBV14 to TRBJ2-2; D gene ambiguous. The CDR3 extends over 13 amino acids. Trimming pared 1 base from V and 6 bases from J, leaving 6 bases between. The germline gives CDR1 SGHDN, CDR2 FVKESK. The CDR3 DNA follows: TGTGCCAGCAGCCAAGCTTTTGCCGGGGAGCTGTTTTTT. This translates into CASSQAFAGELFF.

The rearrangement links TRBV7-9 to TRBJ2-1; perhaps TRBD1 as D (5 bases). The V gene lost 3 bases and the J gene lost 8 bases, with 14 bases spanning the gap. The germline CDR1 and CDR2 sequences are SEHNR and FQNEAQ (reference sequence). The length of the CDR3 is 14 residues. CDR3 coding DNA: TGTGCCAGCAGCTTGGCAGACAGCCTCGATGAGCAGTTCTTC. Residues: CASSLADSLDEQFF.

In this sample, this clonotype turned up many times. The CDR3 sequence is CASSPRLGGQETQYF. As DNA, the CDR3 is TGTGCCAGCAGCCCCCGTTTGGGGGGCCAAGAGACCCAGTACTTC. The rearrangement uses TRBV12-3 or TRBV12-4 and TRBJ2-5; TRBD2 might be the D (6 bases). CDR3 length: 15 residues. V lost 6 bases and J lost 1, with 15 bases in between.

The chain uses TRBV15 and TRBJ2-5; 8 bases line up with TRBD2. The CDR3 sequence is 15 residues long. Germline V gene sequence: CDR1 LNHNV, CDR2 YYDKDF (reference sequence). V lost 5 bases and J lost 4; bases outside the gene matches: 9. The CDR3 sequence: CATSSGLEGIETQYF. DNA for the CDR3: TGTGCCACCAGCTCGGGACTAGAGGGAATAGAGACCCAGTACTTC.

This clonotype was counted many times. J is TRBJ2-3 and V is TRBV2; 10 nucleotides align to TRBD1. The CDR3 loop spans 16 amino acids. Looked up from germline, CDR1 is SNHLY and CDR2 is FYNNEI. With 2 bases clipped from V and 2 bases from J, the junction kept 4 bases outside the gene matches. CDR3: CASSEWTGGITDTQYF. As DNA, the CDR3 is TGTGCCAGCAGTGAATGGACAGGGGGTATCACAGATACGCAGTATTTT.

This clonotype was counted ten times or more. The V and J genes are TRBV27 and TRBJ1-1; a possible D gene is TRBD1 (6 bases). CDR3 length: 12 amino acids. The V gene's germline CDR1 is MNHEY and CDR2 SMNVEV (reference sequence). Trimming stripped 6 bases from V and 6 bases from J, with 11 bases between. Here the CDR3 reads CASSRGGSEAFF. DNA for the CDR3: TGTGCCAGCAGCAGGGGTGGGTCTGAAGCTTTCTTT.

This clonotype occurred many times. V usage is TRBV7-2 and J usage is TRBJ2-5; 7 nucleotides agree with TRBD2. CDR1 and CDR2 from the germline V gene are SGHTA and FQGNSA. Trimming at V came to 5 bases and at J to 4 bases, leaving 4 bases not matched to a gene. The CDR3 is made up of 13 amino acids. CDR3 nucleotides: TGTGCCAGCAGCCGGGACTACTCAGAGACCCAGTACTTC. It yields the protein CASSRDYSETQYF.

In its sample, this clonotype was seen many times. The chain employs TRBV10-3 and TRBJ1-1; D gene unclear. The germline V gene has CDR1 ENHRY and CDR2 SYGVKD. The CDR3 totals 14 residues. Trimming cost V 7 bases and J 1 base, with 13 bases left between them. Here the CDR3 reads CAIKGNLGNTEAFF. Here the CDR3 DNA reads TGTGCCATCAAGGGTAACCTCGGGAACACTGAAGCTTTCTTT.

Ten or more counts support this clonotype. The genes are TRBV6-2 or TRBV6-3 and TRBJ2-2, with 10 bases that match TRBD1. Germline CDR1 MNHEY, CDR2 SVGEGT. The CDR3 loop spans 13 amino acids. The V gene end was trimmed by 11 bases and the J gene end by 7 bases; junction bases not matched to a gene: 7. The DNA of the CDR3 is TGTGCCTCCCGACAGGGGGCGATCGGGGAGCTGTTTTTT. It translates to CASRQGAIGELFF.

This clonotype was counted at least ten times. The chain is built from TRBV6-2 or TRBV6-3 and TRBJ2-5; D is possibly TRBD2 (6 bases). The CDR3 sequence is 14 residues long. Germline-derived CDR1 and CDR2 are MNHEY and SVGEGT. Trimming took off 4 bases at V and 4 bases at J, with 13 bases between the two ends. The chain's CDR3 is CASSSTSARETQYF. DNA of the CDR3: TGTGCCAGCAGTTCGACTAGTGCAAGAGAGACCCAGTACTTC.

This clonotype was counted many times. The V and J genes are TRBV29-1 and TRBJ2-1; D is unresolved. V was trimmed by 1 base and J by 6 bases, leaving 10 bases between them. This CDR3 is 13 amino acids long. CDR1 and CDR2 from the germline V gene are SQVTM and ANQGSEA. DNA for the CDR3: TGCAGCGTTGAAGCGGGCTGGCGCAATGAGCAGTTCTTC. This sequence encodes CSVEAGWRNEQFF.

The chain couples TRBV15 to TRBJ2-5; D is undetermined. Germline-derived CDR1 and CDR2 are LNHNV and YYDKDF (reference sequence). The CDR3 is 14 residues long. Trimming shortened V by 1 base and J by 2 bases, and 8 bases separated the two germline ends. This CDR3 reads CATSRGLKQETQYF. CDR3 nucleotide sequence: TGTGCCACCAGCAGAGGGCTCAAACAAGAGACCCAGTACTTC.

This clonotype showed up many times. The chain recombines TRBV7-9 with TRBJ1-5; a possible D gene is TRBD1 (5 bases). The length of the CDR3 is 14 residues. Trimming pared 4 bases from V and 1 base from J, leaving 8 bases between. CDR1 is SEHNR, CDR2 FQNEAQ, per germline (reference sequence). In DNA, the CDR3 is TGTGCCAGCAGCTCTCAGGGAAGCAATCAGCCCCAGCATTTT. Translated, it gives CASSSQGSNQPQHF.

This clonotype was seen more than once but under ten times. The chain links TRBV7-9 to TRBJ1-3; D uncertain. V lost 6 bases to trimming and J lost 0 bases, with 6 bases between them. Germline CDR1 is SEHNR and CDR2 is FQNEAQ (reference sequence). The CDR3 runs to 13 residues. DNA for the CDR3: TGTGCCAGCAGAGGGTCCTCTGGAAACACCATATATTTT. It encodes CASRGSSGNTIYF.

This clonotype was observed many times. The chain joins TRBV19 to TRBJ1-5; weak D call: TRBD1 (5 bases). V was cut by 11 bases and J by 0 bases, with 17 bases left in between. Germline CDR1 and CDR2: LNHDA and SQIVND (reference sequence). This CDR3 contains 15 residues. CDR3 DNA sequence: TGTGCCTCCGGGGGAGGTGGGAATAGCAATCAGCCCCAGCATTTT. Translating it yields CASGGGGNSNQPQHF.

This clonotype was picked up many times. J is TRBJ1-2 and V is TRBV7-9, with D unresolved. The CDR3 is 12 residues long. V shed 5 bases and J shed 4 bases, with 8 bases lying between them. Per germline, CDR1 SEHNR and CDR2 FQNEAQ (reference sequence). The CDR3: CASSRATYGYTF. The CDR3 coding sequence is TGTGCCAGCAGCCGAGCTACCTATGGCTACACCTTC.

This clonotype was observed at least ten times. The chain recombines TRBV4-1 with TRBJ1-2; 8 positions agree with TRBD1. This CDR3 has 16 residues. The V gene end was trimmed by 6 bases and the J gene end by 4 bases; junction bases not matched to a gene: 13. CDR1 is MGHRA and CDR2 is YSYEKL in the germline V gene. For the CDR3, the DNA is TGCGCCAGCAGAGGATACAGGGGGAAGCTGGTCTATGGCTACACCTTC. Protein product: CASRGYRGKLVYGYTF.

Comment on this clonotype: A much larger clone lies one base from this, so it may be a read error. The chain carries TRBV5-1 and TRBJ2-4; D is uncertain. Deletions cut 2 bases from V and 3 bases from J, with 9 bases between. Germline CDR1 reads SGHRS; CDR2 reads YFSETQ. This CDR3 region has 14 residues. The CDR3 DNA follows: TGCGCCAGCAGCTTTGAAAGAATCAAAAACATTCAGTACTTC. Translation: CASSFERIKNIQYF. Full variable domain (rest looked up from reference TRBV5-1 and TRBJ2-4): KAGVTQTPRYLIKTRGQQVTLSCSPISGHRSVSWYQQTPGQGLQFLFEYFSETQRNKGNFPGRFSGRQFSNSRSEMNVSTLELGDSALYLCASSFERIKNIQYFGAGTRLSVL.